This T cell receptor beta chain was captured in a study of response to subunit inactivated influenza vaccine. Germline V gives CDR1 MNHEY, CDR2 SMNVEV (reference sequence). This CDR3 has 17 amino acids. Trimming left V 2 bases short and J 1 base short, with 17 bases between. This clonotype appeared many times. Each CDR3 protein is one row after TCRdb ran MiXCR on the RT-PCR reads. The sample lists around 200,000 distinct CDR3 sequences, around 8.8% seen once, with about a tenth in the top ten. V is TRBV27 and J is TRBJ1-2; D possibly corresponds to TRBD1 (6 bases). Source: non-naive T cells sorted from PBMCs, taken on the day of vaccination. The TCR comes from a man over 45 who received an inactivated influenza vaccine. CDR3 in DNA: TGTGCCAGCAGTTTAGGTGCAGGGGAAGTCGGTAACTATGGCTACACCTTC. It is translated as CASSLGAGEVGNYGYTF.